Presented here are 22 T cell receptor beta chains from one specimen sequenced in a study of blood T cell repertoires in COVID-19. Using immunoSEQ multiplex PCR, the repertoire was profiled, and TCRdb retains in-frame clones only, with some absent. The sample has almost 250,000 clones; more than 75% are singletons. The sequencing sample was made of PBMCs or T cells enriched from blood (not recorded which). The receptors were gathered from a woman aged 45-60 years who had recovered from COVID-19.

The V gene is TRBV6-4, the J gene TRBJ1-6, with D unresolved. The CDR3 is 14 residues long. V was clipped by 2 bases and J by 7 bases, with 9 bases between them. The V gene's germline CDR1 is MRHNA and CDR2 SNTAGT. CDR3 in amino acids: CASSDGQLNSPLHF. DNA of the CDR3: TGTGCCAGCAGTGACGGGCAGCTAAATTCACCCCTCCACTTT.

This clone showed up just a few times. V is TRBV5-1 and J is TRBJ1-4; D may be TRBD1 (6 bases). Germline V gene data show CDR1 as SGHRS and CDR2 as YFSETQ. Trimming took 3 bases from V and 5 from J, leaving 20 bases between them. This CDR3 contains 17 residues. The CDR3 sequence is CASSWSPKTGKNEKLFF. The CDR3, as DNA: TGCGCCAGCAGCTGGTCACCGAAGACAGGAAAAAATGAAAAACTGTTTTTT.

The CDR3 DNA reads as TGTGCCAGTAGCCCCGACAGGGACAATCAGCCCCAGCATTTT. As protein: CASSPDRDNQPQHF. This rearrangement joins TRBV19 to TRBJ1-5; TRBD1 agrees at 7 bases. CDR1 and CDR2 (germline): LNHDA, SQIVND (reference sequence). V lost 6 bases and J lost 3; bases outside the gene matches: 5. This CDR3 is 14 amino acids long. The whole variable domain, filled in from reference TRBV19 and TRBJ1-5, reads DGGITQSPKYLFRKEGQNVTLSCEQNLNHDAMYWYRQDPGQGLRLIYYSQIVNDFQKGDIAEGYSVSREKKESFPLTVTSAQKNPTAFYLCASSPDRDNQPQHFGDGTRLSIL.

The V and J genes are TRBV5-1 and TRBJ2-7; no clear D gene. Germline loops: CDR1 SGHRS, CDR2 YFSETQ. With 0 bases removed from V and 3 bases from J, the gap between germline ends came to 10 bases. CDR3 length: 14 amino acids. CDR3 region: CASSLEPSRYEQYF. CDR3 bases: TGCGCCAGCAGCTTGGAACCGAGCCGCTACGAGCAGTACTTC.

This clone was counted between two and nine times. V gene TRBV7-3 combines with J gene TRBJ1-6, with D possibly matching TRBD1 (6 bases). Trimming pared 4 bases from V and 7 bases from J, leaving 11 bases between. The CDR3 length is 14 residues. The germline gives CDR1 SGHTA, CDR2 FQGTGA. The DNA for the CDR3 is TGTGCCAGCAGCTCGGACAGCCCAAATTCACCCCTCCACTTT. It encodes CASSSDSPNSPLHF.

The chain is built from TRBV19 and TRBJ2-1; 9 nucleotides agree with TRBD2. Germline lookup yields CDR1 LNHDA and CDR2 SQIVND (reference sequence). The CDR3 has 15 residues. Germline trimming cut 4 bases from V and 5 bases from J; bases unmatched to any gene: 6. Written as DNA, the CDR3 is TGTGCCAGTAGTACCCGCCGACTAGCGGACAATGAGCAGTTCTTC. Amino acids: CASSTRRLADNEQFF.

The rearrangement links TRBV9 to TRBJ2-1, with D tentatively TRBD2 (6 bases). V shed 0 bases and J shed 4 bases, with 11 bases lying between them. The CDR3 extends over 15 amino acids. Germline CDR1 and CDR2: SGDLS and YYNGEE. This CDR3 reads CASSVGGDTYNEQFF. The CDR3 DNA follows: TGTGCCAGCAGCGTAGGCGGGGATACATACAATGAGCAGTTCTTC.

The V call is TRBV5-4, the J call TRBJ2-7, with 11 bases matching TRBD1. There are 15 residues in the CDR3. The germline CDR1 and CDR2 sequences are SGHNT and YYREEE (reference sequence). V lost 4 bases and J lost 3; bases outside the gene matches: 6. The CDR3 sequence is CASSPGTGGYYEQYF. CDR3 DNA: TGTGCCAGCAGCCCCGGGACAGGGGGTTACTACGAGCAGTACTTC.

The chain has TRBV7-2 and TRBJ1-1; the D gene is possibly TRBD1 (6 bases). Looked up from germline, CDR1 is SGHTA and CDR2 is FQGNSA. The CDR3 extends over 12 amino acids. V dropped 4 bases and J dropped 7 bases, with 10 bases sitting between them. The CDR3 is CASSSTGFEAFF. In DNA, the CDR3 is TGTGCCAGCAGCTCAACAGGGTTTGAAGCTTTCTTT.

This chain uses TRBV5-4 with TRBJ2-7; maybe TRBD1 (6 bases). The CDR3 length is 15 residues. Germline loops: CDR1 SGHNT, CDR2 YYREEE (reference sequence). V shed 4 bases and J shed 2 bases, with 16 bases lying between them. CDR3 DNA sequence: TGTGCCAGCAGCGACCCGGGACAAGTTACCTACGAGCAGTACTTC. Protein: CASSDPGQVTYEQYF.

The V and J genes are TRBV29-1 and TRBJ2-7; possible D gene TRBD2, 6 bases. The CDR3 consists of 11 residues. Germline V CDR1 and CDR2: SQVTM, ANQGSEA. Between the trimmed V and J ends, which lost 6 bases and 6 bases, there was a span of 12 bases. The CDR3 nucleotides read TGCAGCGTACTACTAGCAATCGAGCAGTACTTC. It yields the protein CSVLLAIEQYF.

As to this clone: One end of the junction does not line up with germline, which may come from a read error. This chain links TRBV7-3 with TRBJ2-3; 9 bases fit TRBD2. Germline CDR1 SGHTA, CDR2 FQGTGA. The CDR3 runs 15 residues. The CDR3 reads CASSLAGTSKDTQYF. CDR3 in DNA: TGTGCCAGCAGCTTGGCCGGGACTAGCAAAGATACGCAGTATTTT.

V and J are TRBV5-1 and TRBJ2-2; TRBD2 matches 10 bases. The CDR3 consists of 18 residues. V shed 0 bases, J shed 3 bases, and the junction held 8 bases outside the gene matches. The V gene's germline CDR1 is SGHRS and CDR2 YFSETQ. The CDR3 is CASSLELAGRVDTGELFF. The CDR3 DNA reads TGCGCCAGCAGCTTGGAACTAGCGGGAAGGGTTGACACCGGGGAGCTGTTTTTT.

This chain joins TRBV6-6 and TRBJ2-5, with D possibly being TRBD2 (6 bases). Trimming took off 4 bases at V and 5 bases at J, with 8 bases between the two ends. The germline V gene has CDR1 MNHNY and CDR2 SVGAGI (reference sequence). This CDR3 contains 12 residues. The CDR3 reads CASSSSGETQYF. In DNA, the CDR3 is TGTGCCAGCAGTTCAAGCGGGGAGACCCAGTACTTC.

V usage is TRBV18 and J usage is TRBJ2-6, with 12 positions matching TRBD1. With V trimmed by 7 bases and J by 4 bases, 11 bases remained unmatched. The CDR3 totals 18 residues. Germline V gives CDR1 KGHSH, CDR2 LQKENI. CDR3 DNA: TGTGCCAGCTTGCAGTCCCGGGACAGGGGGCTAGGGGCCAACGTCCTGACTTTC. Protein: CASLQSRDRGLGANVLTF.

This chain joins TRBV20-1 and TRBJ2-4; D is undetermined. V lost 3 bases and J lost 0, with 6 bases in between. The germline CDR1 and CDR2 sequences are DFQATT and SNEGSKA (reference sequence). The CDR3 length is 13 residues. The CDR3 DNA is TGCAGTGCTAGTGGGCTAGCCAAAAACATTCAGTACTTC. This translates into CSASGLAKNIQYF.

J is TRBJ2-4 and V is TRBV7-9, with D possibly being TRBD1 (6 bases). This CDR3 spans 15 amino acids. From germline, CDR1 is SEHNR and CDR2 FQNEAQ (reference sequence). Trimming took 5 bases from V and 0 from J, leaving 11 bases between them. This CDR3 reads CASSPDRLAKNIQYF. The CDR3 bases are TGTGCCAGCAGCCCGGACAGATTAGCCAAAAACATTCAGTACTTC. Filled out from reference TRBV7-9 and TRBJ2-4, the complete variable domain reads DTGVSQNPRHKITKRGQNVTFRCDPISEHNRLYWYRQTLGQGPEFLTYFQNEAQLEKSRLLSDRFSAERPKGSFSTLEIQRTEQGDSAMYLCASSPDRLAKNIQYFGAGTRLSVL.

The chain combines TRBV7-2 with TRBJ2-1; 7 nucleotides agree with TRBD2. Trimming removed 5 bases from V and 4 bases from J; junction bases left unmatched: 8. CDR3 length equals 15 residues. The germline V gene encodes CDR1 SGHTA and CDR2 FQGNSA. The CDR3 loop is CASSPRQAGYNEQFF. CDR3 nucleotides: TGTGCCAGCAGCCCCCGCCAAGCGGGGTACAATGAGCAGTTCTTC.

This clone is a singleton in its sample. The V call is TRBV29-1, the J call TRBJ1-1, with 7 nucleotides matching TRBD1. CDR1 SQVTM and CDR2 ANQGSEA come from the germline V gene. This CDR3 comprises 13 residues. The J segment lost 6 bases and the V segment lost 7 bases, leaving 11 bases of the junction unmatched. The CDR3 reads CSADRVGKAEAFF. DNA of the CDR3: TGCAGCGCCGACAGGGTCGGAAAGGCTGAAGCTTTCTTT.

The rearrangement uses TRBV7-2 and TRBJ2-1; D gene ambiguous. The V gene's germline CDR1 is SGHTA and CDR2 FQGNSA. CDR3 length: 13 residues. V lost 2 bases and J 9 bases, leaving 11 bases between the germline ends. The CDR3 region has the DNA TGTGCCAGCAGCTTACATTTCGGTACTGAGCAGTTCTTC. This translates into CASSLHFGTEQFF.

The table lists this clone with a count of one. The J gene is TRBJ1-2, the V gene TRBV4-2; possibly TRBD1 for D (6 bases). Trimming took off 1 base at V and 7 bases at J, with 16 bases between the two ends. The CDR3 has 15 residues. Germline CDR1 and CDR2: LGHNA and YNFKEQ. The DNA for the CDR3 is TGTGCCAGCAGCCAAGCCCCCCGACAGGCCTTTGGCTACACCTTC. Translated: CASSQAPRQAFGYTF.

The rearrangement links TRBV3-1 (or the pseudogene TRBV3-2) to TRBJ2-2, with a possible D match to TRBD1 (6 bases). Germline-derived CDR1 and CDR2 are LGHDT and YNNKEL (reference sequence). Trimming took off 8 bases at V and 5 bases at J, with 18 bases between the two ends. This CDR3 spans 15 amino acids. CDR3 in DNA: TGTGCCAGCGTGGACAGTCAAAAGGGGACCGGGGAGCTGTTTTTT. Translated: CASVDSQKGTGELFF.